This T cell receptor (beta chain) derives from a study of blood T cells in healthy people across ages. Primers used in a second PCR of roughly 7 to 12 cycles were a sample-barcoded 5' primer and a J-beta primer mix. TCRdb used MiXCR to reprocess the 5' RACE reads, holding one entry per CDR3 protein. The data contain about 800,000 distinct CDR3 sequences, around 50% of them singletons. J lost 10 bases, V lost 1 base, and 11 bases had no gene match. This CDR3 has 14 residues. The germline gives CDR1 SQVTM, CDR2 ANQGSEA. What was sequenced was blood. This receptor was obtained from a man older than 75 in good health. V and J are TRBV29-1 and TRBJ1-1; 8 nucleotides align to TRBD1. CDR3 in amino acids: CSVEADRDGPGAFF. In nucleotides, the CDR3 is TGCAGCGTTGAAGCGGACAGGGACGGCCCTGGAGCTTTCTTT. Looking up the rest from reference TRBV29-1 and TRBJ1-1 gives the full variable domain: SAVISQKPSRDICQRGTSLTIQCQVDSQVTMMFWYRQQPGQSLTLIATANQGSEATYESGFVIDKFPISRPNLTFSTLTVSNMSPEDSSIYLCSVEADRDGPGAFFGQGTRLTVV.